This T cell receptor beta chain comes out of a study of cytomegalovirus exposure and HLA in healthy donors. Whole-study findings and limits: Sequencing likely caused a cluster of highly shared sequence variants. The listing of about 150 TCR beta chains classed them as cytomegalovirus-associated.

About this clone: Its cognate antigen is unknown.

CDR3 length: 16 amino acids. Germline V gene sequence: CDR1 SGHRS, CDR2 YFSETQ. Both 60 Vbeta primers and 13 Jbeta primers went into the PCR. Libraries were prepared by immunoSEQ multiplex PCR; TCRdb keeps only in-frame clonotypes and omits some of them. The sample comprises about 210,000 clones, approximately 86% of which are singletons, and around 0.31% rests with the top ten. This TCR was recovered from a woman aged 25 to 39 in good health and CMV-seronegative. The genes are TRBV5-1 and TRBJ2-5; 8 nucleotides align to TRBD1. The J call is uncertain, as TRBJ2-7 better fits the DNA end. Material: PBMCs. CDR3 amino acids: CASSLLPGRGLYEQYF. CDR3 nucleotide sequence: TGCGCCAGCAGCTTGTTGCCCGGCAGGGGGCTGTACGAGCAGTACTTC.